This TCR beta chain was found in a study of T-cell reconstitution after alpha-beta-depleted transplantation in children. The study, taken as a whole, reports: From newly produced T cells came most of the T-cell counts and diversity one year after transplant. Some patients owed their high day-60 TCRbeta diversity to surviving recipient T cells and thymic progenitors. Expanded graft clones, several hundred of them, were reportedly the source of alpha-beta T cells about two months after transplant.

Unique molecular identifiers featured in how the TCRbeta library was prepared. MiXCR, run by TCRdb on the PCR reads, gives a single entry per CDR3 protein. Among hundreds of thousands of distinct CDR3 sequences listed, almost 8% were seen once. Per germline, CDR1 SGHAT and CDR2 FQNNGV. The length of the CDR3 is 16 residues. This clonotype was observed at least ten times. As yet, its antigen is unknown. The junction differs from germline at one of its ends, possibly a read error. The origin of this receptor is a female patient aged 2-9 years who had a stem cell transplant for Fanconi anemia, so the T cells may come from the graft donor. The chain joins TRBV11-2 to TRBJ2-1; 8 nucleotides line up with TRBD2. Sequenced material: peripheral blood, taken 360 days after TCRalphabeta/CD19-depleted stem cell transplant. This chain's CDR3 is CASSLTGGLEGVKEIF. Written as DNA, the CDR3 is TGTGCCAGCAGCCTAACGGGGGGACTAGAAGGGGTTAAGGAGATCTTC.